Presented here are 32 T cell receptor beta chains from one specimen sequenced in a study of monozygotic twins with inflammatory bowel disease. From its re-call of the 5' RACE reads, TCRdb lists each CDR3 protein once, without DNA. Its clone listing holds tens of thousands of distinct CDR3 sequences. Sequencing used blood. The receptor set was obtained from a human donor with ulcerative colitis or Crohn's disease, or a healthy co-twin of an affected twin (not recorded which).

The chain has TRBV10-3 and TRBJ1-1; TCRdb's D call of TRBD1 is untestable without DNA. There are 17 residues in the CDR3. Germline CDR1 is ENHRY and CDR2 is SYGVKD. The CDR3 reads CAIRGRTGSDTHTEAFF.

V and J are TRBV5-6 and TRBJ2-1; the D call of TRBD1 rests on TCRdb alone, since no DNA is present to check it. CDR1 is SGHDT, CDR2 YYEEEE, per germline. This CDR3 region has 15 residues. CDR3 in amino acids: CASSDGPLFYNEQFF.

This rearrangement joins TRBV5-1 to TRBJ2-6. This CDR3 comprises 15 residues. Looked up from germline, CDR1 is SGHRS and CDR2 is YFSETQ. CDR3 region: CASSVEGVGANVLTF.

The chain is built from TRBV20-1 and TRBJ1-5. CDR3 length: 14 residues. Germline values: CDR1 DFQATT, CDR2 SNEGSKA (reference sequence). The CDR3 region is CSAIAQRSNQPQHF.

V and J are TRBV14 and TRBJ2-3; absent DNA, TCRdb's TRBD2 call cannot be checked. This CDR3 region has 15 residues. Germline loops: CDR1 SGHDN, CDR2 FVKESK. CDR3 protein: CASSQGAGGRDTQYF.

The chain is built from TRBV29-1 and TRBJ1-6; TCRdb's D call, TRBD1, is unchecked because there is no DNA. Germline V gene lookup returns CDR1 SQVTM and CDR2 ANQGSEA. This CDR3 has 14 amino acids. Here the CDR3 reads CSVRDRGQDSPLHF.

The CDR3 region is CASSDPGQGIDEQFF. V usage is TRBV6-1 and J usage is TRBJ2-1; with no DNA, the TCRdb D assignment of TRBD1 cannot be verified. The CDR3 consists of 15 residues. Germline V gene lookup returns CDR1 MNHNS and CDR2 SASEGT.

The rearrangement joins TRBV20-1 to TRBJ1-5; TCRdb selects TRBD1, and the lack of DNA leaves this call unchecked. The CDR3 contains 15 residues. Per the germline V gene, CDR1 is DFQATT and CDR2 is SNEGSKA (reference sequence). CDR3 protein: CSAAPGQSSNQPQHF.

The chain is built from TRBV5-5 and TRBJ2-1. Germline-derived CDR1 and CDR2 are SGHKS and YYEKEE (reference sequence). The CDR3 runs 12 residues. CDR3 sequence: CASSLGYHEQFF.

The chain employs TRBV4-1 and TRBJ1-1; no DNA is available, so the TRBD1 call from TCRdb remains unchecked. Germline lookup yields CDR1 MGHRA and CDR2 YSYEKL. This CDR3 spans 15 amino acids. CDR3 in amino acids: CASSLPRQGRTEAFF.

CDR3 sequence: CASSLGQAEDEQFF. The chain uses TRBV5-1 and TRBJ2-1; the D call of TRBD1 rests on TCRdb alone, since no DNA is present to check it. Germline V gene data show CDR1 as SGHRS and CDR2 as YFSETQ. The CDR3 is made up of 14 amino acids.

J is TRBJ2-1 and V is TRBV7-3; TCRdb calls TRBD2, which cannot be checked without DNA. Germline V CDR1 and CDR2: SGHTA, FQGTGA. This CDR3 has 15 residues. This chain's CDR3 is CASSWLAAAYNEQFF.

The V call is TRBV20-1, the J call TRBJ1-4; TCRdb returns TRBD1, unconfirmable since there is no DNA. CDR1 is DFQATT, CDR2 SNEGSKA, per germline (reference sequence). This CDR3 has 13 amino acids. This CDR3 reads CSASGTGWEKLFF.

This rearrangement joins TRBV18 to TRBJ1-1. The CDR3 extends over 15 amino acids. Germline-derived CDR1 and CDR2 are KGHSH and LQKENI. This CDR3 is CASSPVEGMNTEAFF. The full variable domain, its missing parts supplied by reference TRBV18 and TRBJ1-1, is NAGVMQNPRHLVRRRGQEARLRCSPMKGHSHVYWYRQLPEEGLKFMVYLQKENIIDESGMPKERFSAEFPKEGPSILRIQQVVRGDSAAYFCASSPVEGMNTEAFFGQGTRLTVV.

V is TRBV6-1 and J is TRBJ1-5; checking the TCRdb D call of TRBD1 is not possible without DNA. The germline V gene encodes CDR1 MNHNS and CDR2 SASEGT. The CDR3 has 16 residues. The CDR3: CASRMTGALGNQPQHF.

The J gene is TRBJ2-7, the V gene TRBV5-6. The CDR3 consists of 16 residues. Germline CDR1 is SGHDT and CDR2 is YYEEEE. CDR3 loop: CASSLGPRQGPYEQYF.

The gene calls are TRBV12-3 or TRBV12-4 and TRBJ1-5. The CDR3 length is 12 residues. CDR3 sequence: CVSSLVGPGQHF.

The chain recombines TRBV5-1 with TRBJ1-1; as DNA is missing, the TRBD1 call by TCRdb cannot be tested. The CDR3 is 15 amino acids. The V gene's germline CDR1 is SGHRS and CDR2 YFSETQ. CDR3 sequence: CASSFNGGMNTEAFF.

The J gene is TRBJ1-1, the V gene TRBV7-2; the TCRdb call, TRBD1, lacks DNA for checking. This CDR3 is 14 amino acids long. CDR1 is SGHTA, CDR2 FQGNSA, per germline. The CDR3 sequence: CASSSRTGGTEAFF.

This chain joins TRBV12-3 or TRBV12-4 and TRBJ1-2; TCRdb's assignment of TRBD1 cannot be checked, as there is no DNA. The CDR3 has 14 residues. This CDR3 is CASSLSGGGYGYTF.

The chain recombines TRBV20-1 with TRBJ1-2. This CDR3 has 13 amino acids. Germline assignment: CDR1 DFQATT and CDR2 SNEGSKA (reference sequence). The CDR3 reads CSARVTKNYGYTF.

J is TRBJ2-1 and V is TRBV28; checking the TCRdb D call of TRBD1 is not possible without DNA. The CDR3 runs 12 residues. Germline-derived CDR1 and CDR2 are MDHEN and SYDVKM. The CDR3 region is CASSSAGSRRFF.

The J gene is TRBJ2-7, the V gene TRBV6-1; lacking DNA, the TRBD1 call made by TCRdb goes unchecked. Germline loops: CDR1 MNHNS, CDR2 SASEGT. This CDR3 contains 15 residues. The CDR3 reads CASRLDRGNSYEQYF.

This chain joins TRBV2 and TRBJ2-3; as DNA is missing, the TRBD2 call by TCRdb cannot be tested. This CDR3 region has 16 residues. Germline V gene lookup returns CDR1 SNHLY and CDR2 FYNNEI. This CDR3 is CASSEALAGLEDTQYF.

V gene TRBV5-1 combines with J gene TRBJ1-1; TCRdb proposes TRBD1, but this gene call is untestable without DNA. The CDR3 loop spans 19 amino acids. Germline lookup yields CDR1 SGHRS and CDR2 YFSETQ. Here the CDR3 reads CASSLDAGQGAFRKREAFF.

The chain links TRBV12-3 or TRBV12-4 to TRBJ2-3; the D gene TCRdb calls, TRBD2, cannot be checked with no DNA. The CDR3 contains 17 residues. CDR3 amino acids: CASSFRASGTSTDTQYF.

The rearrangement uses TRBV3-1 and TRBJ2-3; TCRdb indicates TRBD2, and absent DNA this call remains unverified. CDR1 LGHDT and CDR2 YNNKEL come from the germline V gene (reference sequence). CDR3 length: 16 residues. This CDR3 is CASSQGTQESSDTQYF.

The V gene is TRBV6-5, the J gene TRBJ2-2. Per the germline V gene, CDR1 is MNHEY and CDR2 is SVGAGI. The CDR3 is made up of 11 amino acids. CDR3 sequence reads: CASSSKGELFF.

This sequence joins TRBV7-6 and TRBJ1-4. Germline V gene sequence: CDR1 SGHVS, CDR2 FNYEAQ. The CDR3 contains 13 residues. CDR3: CASSSYEAEKLFF.

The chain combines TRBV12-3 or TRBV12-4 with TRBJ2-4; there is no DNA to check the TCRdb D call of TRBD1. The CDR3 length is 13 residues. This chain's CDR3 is CATGTLAKNIQYF.

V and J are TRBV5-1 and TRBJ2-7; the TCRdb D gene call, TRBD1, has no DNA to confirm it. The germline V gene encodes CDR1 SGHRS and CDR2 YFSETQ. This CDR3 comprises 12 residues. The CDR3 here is CASSHDRDEQYF.

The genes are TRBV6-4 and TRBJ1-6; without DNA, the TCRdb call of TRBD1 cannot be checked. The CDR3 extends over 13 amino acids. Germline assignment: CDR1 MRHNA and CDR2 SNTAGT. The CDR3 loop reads CASSEGDNSPLHF.